Following are 31 T cell receptor beta chains from one sample sequenced in a study of shared clonotypes between healthy human individuals. Profiling relied on immunoSEQ multiplex PCR, and the TCRdb table lists in-frame clones only, not all of them. The sample lists fewer than 650,000 clones, over 65% occurring once. Sequencing was done on a sample of PBMCs. These receptors all come from a woman in her forties in good health. Some clones in this sample may be carry-over from other donors' samples.

This chain joins TRBV6-5 and TRBJ1-3, with D hard to call. CDR3 length equals 11 residues. CDR1 is MNHEY and CDR2 is SVGAGI in the germline V gene. Trimming left V 6 bases short and J 2 bases short, with 2 bases between. The CDR3, as DNA: TGTGCCAGCAGGGCTGGAAACACCATATATTTT. Amino acid sequence: CASRAGNTIYF.

This clone turned up a few times. V and J are TRBV7-9 and TRBJ2-7, with 7 bases fitting TRBD1. The ends lost 4 bases at V and 6 bases at J; junction bases unmatched: 9. The CDR3 is made up of 14 amino acids. CDR1 and CDR2 from the germline V gene are SEHNR and FQNEAQ (reference sequence). CDR3 sequence reads: CASSSLDRDGEQYF. DNA for the CDR3: TGTGCCAGCAGCTCCTTAGACAGGGACGGCGAGCAGTACTTC.

The chain combines TRBV29-1 with TRBJ1-1, with unresolved D. V lost 4 bases to trimming and J lost 5 bases, with 14 bases between them. CDR1 is SQVTM and CDR2 is ANQGSEA in the germline V gene. The length of the CDR3 is 13 residues. Here the CDR3 reads CSVGGGRGTEAFF. The CDR3 DNA sequence: TGCAGCGTTGGGGGAGGCAGAGGGACTGAAGCTTTCTTT.

V is TRBV10-3 and J is TRBJ1-1; D unclear. The germline V and J ends were trimmed by 10 bases and 0 bases, with 9 bases remaining between them. Per the germline V gene, CDR1 is ENHRY and CDR2 is SYGVKD. This CDR3 has 12 amino acids. The CDR3 protein is CATNTLNTEAFF. In nucleotides, the CDR3 is TGTGCCACCAACACCTTGAACACTGAAGCTTTCTTT.

This clone was seen many times. The chain couples TRBV6-5 to TRBJ2-5, with TRBD1 matching 7 bases. Germline CDR1 is MNHEY and CDR2 is SVGAGI. Germline trimming cut 6 bases from V and 2 bases from J; bases unmatched to any gene: 9. This CDR3 has 15 residues. CDR3 DNA sequence: TGTGCCAGCAGAGAGACCGTGGGACAGCAAGAGACCCAGTACTTC. This gives the protein CASRETVGQQETQYF.

The chain is built from TRBV28 and TRBJ2-5, with D perhaps matching TRBD2 (7 bases). Looked up from germline, CDR1 is MDHEN and CDR2 is SYDVKM. The V end was cut by 10 bases, the J end by 4 bases, with 16 bases between. The CDR3 is 13 residues long. The CDR3 here is CATLRGGVETQYF. CDR3 DNA: TGTGCCACCTTGAGGGGGGGGGTAGAGACCCAGTACTTC.

The CDR3 loop reads CASSARQGTDQYF. The CDR3 nucleotides are TGTGCCAGCAGCGCCCGACAGGGAACGGATCAGTACTTC. The V and J genes are TRBV7-6 and TRBJ2-4; 7 bases are shared with TRBD1. CDR1 is SGHVS, CDR2 FNYEAQ, per germline. The CDR3 consists of 13 residues. Trimming removed 5 bases from V and 12 bases from J; junction bases left unmatched: 10. Looking up the rest from reference TRBV7-6 and TRBJ2-4 gives the full variable domain: GAGVSQSPRYKVTKRGQDVALRCDPISGHVSLYWYRQALGQGPEFLTYFNYEAQQDKSGLPNDRFSAERPEGSISTLTIQRTEQRDSAMYRCASSARQGTDQYFGAGTRLSVL.

The chain joins TRBV7-6 to TRBJ2-3, with D unresolved. CDR3 length: 18 residues. Germline V gene lookup returns CDR1 SGHVS and CDR2 FNYEAQ. V was pared by 0 bases and J by 1 base, with 17 bases between. The CDR3 region is CASSLAGAQSLRTDTQYF. CDR3 nucleotide sequence: TGTGCCAGCAGCTTAGCTGGAGCCCAGTCCCTACGCACAGATACGCAGTATTTT.

Of note for this clone: The germline gene is not matched at one end of the junction; a read error may be the cause. V is TRBV7-7 and J is TRBJ2-3; no clear D. Germline CDR1 is SSHAT and CDR2 is FNYEAQ (reference sequence). CDR3 size: 13 residues. In DNA, the CDR3 is TGTGCTAGCAGCTCCCTGGGTTCAGATACGCAGTATTTT. It translates to CASSSLGSDTQYF.

This clone was detected only a few times. The chain carries TRBV18 and TRBJ1-4; D is uncertain. The germline gives CDR1 KGHSH, CDR2 LQKENI. The ends were cut back, 0 bases at V and 9 bases at J, with 11 bases in the middle. This CDR3 spans 14 amino acids. CDR3 sequence reads: CASSPPQELKKLFF. For the CDR3, the DNA is TGTGCCAGCTCACCACCCCAGGAGCTAAAAAAACTGTTTTTT. The full variable domain, in which reference TRBV18 and TRBJ1-4 provide the parts outside the CDR3, is NAGVMQNPRHLVRRRGQEARLRCSPMKGHSHVYWYRQLPEEGLKFMVYLQKENIIDESGMPKERFSAEFPKEGPSILRIQQVVRGDSAAYFCASSPPQELKKLFFGSGTQLSVL.

This chain joins TRBV11-2 and TRBJ2-7; either TRBD1 or TRBD2 may fit D (6 bases each). This CDR3 is built from 15 residues. V dropped 0 bases and J dropped 2 bases, with 11 bases sitting between them. The germline V gene encodes CDR1 SGHAT and CDR2 FQNNGV. The CDR3 DNA reads as TGTGCCAGCAGCTTAGATACGGGGGCCACCTACGAGCAGTACTTC. Its protein product is CASSLDTGATYEQYF.

The V gene is TRBV20-1, the J gene TRBJ2-7; no firm D call. Germline CDR1 DFQATT, CDR2 SNEGSKA (reference sequence). The CDR3 totals 11 residues. Deletions cut 3 bases from V and 7 bases from J, with 10 bases between. CDR3 region: CSARGGGEQYF. The CDR3 DNA sequence: TGCAGTGCTAGGGGTGGTGGTGAGCAGTACTTC.

The chain couples TRBV21-1 to TRBJ1-1. TRBV21-1 has pseudogene status. This CDR3 region has 13 residues. CDR3 sequence reads: CASDSRGGTEAFF. In DNA, the CDR3 is TGTGCCAGCGACTCTAGGGGGGGGACTGAAGCTTTCTTT.

J is TRBJ2-7 and V is TRBV5-4; no reliable D call. V was cut by 10 bases and J by 5 bases, with 19 bases left in between. The CDR3 is 13 residues long. Germline loops: CDR1 SGHNT, CDR2 YYREEE (reference sequence). The CDR3 DNA reads TGTGCCCTAGGTCCCCGATCTTCGGACGAGCAGTACTTC. Its protein is CALGPRSSDEQYF.

The chain recombines TRBV28 with TRBJ2-5; 13 bases are shared with TRBD2. Germline assignment: CDR1 MDHEN and CDR2 SYDVKM. V was clipped by 6 bases and J by 4 bases; unmatched bases: 5. This CDR3 is built from 15 residues. CDR3 in DNA: TGTGCCAGCAGCCGGACTAGCGGGAGCGGAGAGACCCAGTACTTC. Protein product: CASSRTSGSGETQYF. The full variable domain, completed using reference TRBV28 and TRBJ2-5, is DVKVTQSSRYLVKRTGEKVFLECVQDMDHENMFWYRQDPGLGLRLIYFSYDVKMKEKGDIPEGYSVSREKKERFSLILESASTNQTSMYLCASSRTSGSGETQYFGPGTRLLVL.

In DNA form, the CDR3 reads TGCAGCGCTCAATCGGGACAGGGATCTGACGAGCAGTACTTC. This encodes CSAQSGQGSDEQYF. The chain carries TRBV29-1 and TRBJ2-7, with 9 bases matching TRBD1. Germline lookup yields CDR1 SQVTM and CDR2 ANQGSEA. This CDR3 spans 14 amino acids. The V and J ends lost 7 bases and 5 bases, in that order; junction bases with no gene match: 12.

The chain has TRBV14 and TRBJ2-3; the match to TRBD1 covers 10 bases. This CDR3 region has 18 residues. In germline, CDR1 is SGHDN, CDR2 FVKESK. J was trimmed by 1 base and V by 6 bases; bases with no gene match: 13. The CDR3 loop is CASRSGDRGLVGTDTQYF. CDR3 sequence (DNA): TGTGCCAGCAGATCTGGAGACAGGGGGCTTGTTGGCACAGATACGCAGTATTTT.

The chain uses TRBV10-1 and TRBJ2-5, with 9 positions matching TRBD1. Germline loops: CDR1 WNHNN, CDR2 SYGVQD (reference sequence). This CDR3 has 15 residues. Trimming took 3 bases from V and 1 from J; bases not matched to a gene: 3. As DNA, the CDR3 is TGCGCCAGCAGTGAAAGGACAGGGGTCCAAGAGACCCAGTACTTC. It is translated as CASSERTGVQETQYF.

The V gene is TRBV23-1, the J gene TRBJ1-2, with D perhaps TRBD1 (5 bases). TRBV23-1 is known as an ORF, though its function is uncertain. CDR3 size: 16 residues. V was cut by 7 bases and J by 8 bases, with 26 bases left in between. CDR3 in amino acids: CASTPGSDISQEGYTF. The CDR3 DNA is TGCGCCAGCACCCCCGGGTCGGACATCAGCCAGGAGGGCTACACCTTC.

Notes on this clone: This likely traces to a read error, being one base from a far larger clone. This rearrangement joins TRBV6-5 to TRBJ1-5; D is ambiguous. This CDR3 region has 14 residues. Germline CDR1 and CDR2: MNHEY and SVGAGI. The V gene lost 6 bases and the J gene lost 6 bases, with 15 bases spanning the gap. The CDR3 spells CASSSYLQGQPQHF. In nucleotides, the CDR3 is TGTGCCAGCAGCTCCTACTTACAAGGTCAGCCCCAGCATTTT.

This clone was recorded at least ten times. The J gene is TRBJ2-4, the V gene TRBV30; D uncertain. Germline lookup yields CDR1 GTSNPN and CDR2 SVGIG (reference sequence). The CDR3 extends over 13 amino acids. Trimming left V 0 bases short and J 7 bases short, with 10 bases between. The CDR3 DNA reads as TGTGCCTGGAGTGTGGGAACAAGGAACATTCAGTACTTC. This encodes CAWSVGTRNIQYF.

This clone appeared once. The rearrangement joins TRBV7-9 to TRBJ2-1, with D hard to call. This CDR3 contains 14 residues. The V gene lost 4 bases and the J gene lost 3 bases, with 10 bases spanning the gap. CDR1 and CDR2 (germline): SEHNR, FQNEAQ (reference sequence). CDR3 amino acids: CASSWDSGYNEQFF. DNA of the CDR3: TGTGCCAGCAGCTGGGATTCGGGCTACAATGAGCAGTTCTTC. The whole variable domain, remainder taken from reference TRBV7-9 and TRBJ2-1, is DTGVSQNPRHKITKRGQNVTFRCDPISEHNRLYWYRQTLGQGPEFLTYFQNEAQLEKSRLLSDRFSAERPKGSFSTLEIQRTEQGDSAMYLCASSWDSGYNEQFFGPGTRLTVL.

This clone was detected only once. The rearrangement uses TRBV15 and TRBJ1-2; possibly TRBD1 for D (5 bases). The V and J ends lost 4 bases and 4 bases respectively, with 16 bases between them. This CDR3 is 15 amino acids long. Looked up from germline, CDR1 is LNHNV and CDR2 is YYDKDF (reference sequence). CDR3 in amino acids: CATSTGGGAPYGYTF. CDR3 DNA: TGTGCCACCAGCACCGGGGGAGGGGCTCCCTATGGCTACACCTTC.

The V gene is TRBV2, the J gene TRBJ2-7, with D perhaps matching TRBD1 (6 bases). Germline V gene data show CDR1 as SNHLY and CDR2 as FYNNEI. The length of the CDR3 is 14 residues. Trimming took 10 bases from V and 4 from J, leaving 20 bases between them. CDR3 bases: TGTGCCACCCAGGGGAGCAGGGGCCCGTACGAGCAGTACTTC. Its protein product is CATQGSRGPYEQYF. The full variable domain, its missing parts supplied by reference TRBV2 and TRBJ2-7, is EPEVTQTPSHQVTQMGQEVILRCVPISNHLYFYWYRQILGQKVEFLVSFYNNEISEKSEIFDDQFSVERPDGSNFTLKIRSTKLEDSAMYFCATQGSRGPYEQYFGPGTRLTVT.

This clone was counted ten times or more. The chain employs TRBV2 and TRBJ2-7; D tentatively fits TRBD1 or TRBD2 (5 bases each). With 1 base removed from V and 0 bases from J, the gap between germline ends came to 13 bases. The CDR3 has 16 residues. Germline CDR1 and CDR2: SNHLY and FYNNEI. Written as DNA, the CDR3 is TGTGCCAGCAGTGAAGGGGTCGGGACGGCCTCCTACGAGCAGTACTTC. Translating it yields CASSEGVGTASYEQYF.

This rearrangement joins TRBV2 to TRBJ2-5, with 8 nucleotides matching TRBD1. This CDR3 region has 16 residues. Germline V gene data show CDR1 as SNHLY and CDR2 as FYNNEI. V lost 6 bases, J lost 5 bases, and 14 bases stayed unmatched. The chain's CDR3 is CASRGQGGGGGETQYF. In nucleotides, the CDR3 is TGTGCCAGCAGAGGACAGGGCGGCGGCGGCGGGGAGACCCAGTACTTC.

This clone was seen a handful of times. The chain links TRBV27 to TRBJ2-7; D perhaps matches TRBD2 (5 bases). CDR1 is MNHEY and CDR2 is SMNVEV in the germline V gene (reference sequence). V was shortened by 0 bases and J by 5 bases, with 14 bases between the two germline ends. CDR3 length equals 15 residues. For the CDR3, the DNA is TGTGCCAGCAGTTTATCGAGGGCGAGGTTCCACGAGCAGTACTTC. This sequence encodes CASSLSRARFHEQYF.

Concerning this clone: With a much larger clone just one base away, this may be a read error. V usage is TRBV2 and J usage is TRBJ2-7, with D perhaps matching TRBD2 (6 bases). Looked up from germline, CDR1 is SNHLY and CDR2 is FYNNEI. The length of the CDR3 is 14 residues. Written as DNA, the CDR3 is TGTGCCAGCAACCTCAGGGCGGGAAGGTACGGGCAGTACTTC. Residues: CASNLRAGRYGQYF.

This chain links TRBV7-8 with TRBJ1-4; no firm D call. With 5 bases removed from V and 5 bases from J, the gap between germline ends came to 18 bases. The CDR3 consists of 16 residues. The V gene's germline CDR1 is SGHVS and CDR2 FQNEAQ. Here the CDR3 DNA reads TGTGCCAGCAGCCCCGGACTACGGAGGGCGAATGAAAAACTGTTTTTT. This translates into CASSPGLRRANEKLFF.

The sample holds a few counts of this clone. J is TRBJ1-2 and V is TRBV5-4; tentatively, D is TRBD1 (6 bases). Trimming shortened V by 4 bases and J by 7 bases, and 14 bases separated the two germline ends. CDR1 is SGHNT and CDR2 is YYREEE in the germline V gene (reference sequence). There are 13 residues in the CDR3. CDR3 loop: CASSNREVSGYTF. The CDR3 DNA sequence: TGTGCCAGCAGCAACAGGGAAGTGTCTGGCTACACCTTC.

This rearrangement joins TRBV7-2 to TRBJ2-7; D perhaps matches TRBD1 (6 bases). The germline V gene encodes CDR1 SGHTA and CDR2 FQGNSA. V was cut by 5 bases and J by 3 bases, with 17 bases left in between. The CDR3 runs to 15 residues. CDR3: CASSPSRTADYEQYF. The DNA for the CDR3 is TGTGCCAGCAGCCCCTCCCGGACAGCTGACTACGAGCAGTACTTC.